Each of the 9 T cell receptor beta chains below was sequenced from the same sample in a study of T cell responses to AZD1222 COVID-19 vaccine. Some clones are missing from TCRdb's copy, which holds only in-frame ones; the method was immunoSEQ multiplex PCR. The sample has approximately 110,000 clones, around nine tenths seen once. The sample in question was peripheral blood, obtained on day 0 of AZD1222 vaccination. These receptors came from an adult in good health.

The chain joins TRBV19 to TRBJ2-2; D ambiguous. The germline CDR1 and CDR2 sequences are LNHDA and SQIVND (reference sequence). This CDR3 contains 14 residues. The germline V and J ends were trimmed by 7 bases and 2 bases, with 11 bases remaining between them. CDR3 coding DNA: TGTGCCAGTATTAGCCGGGTTAACACCGGGGAGCTGTTTTTT. Protein sequence: CASISRVNTGELFF.

This clone was counted a single time. The chain has TRBV5-4 and TRBJ2-1; D gene ambiguous. The V end was cut by 2 bases, the J end by 7 bases, with 16 bases between. Germline V lookup: CDR1 SGHNT, CDR2 YYREEE (reference sequence). The CDR3 is 15 amino acids. As DNA, the CDR3 is TGTGCCAGCAGCTTCGCAAGGTCCCTCGTAAATGAGCAGTTCTTC. Translating gives CASSFARSLVNEQFF. Supplemented by reference TRBV5-4 and TRBJ2-1, the full variable domain reads ETGVTQSPTHLIKTRGQQVTLRCSSQSGHNTVSWYQQALGQGPQFIFQYYREEENGRGNFPPRFSGLQFPNYSSELNVNALELDDSALYLCASSFARSLVNEQFFGPGTRLTVL.

The chain carries TRBV4-2 and TRBJ2-3; D is perhaps TRBD1 or TRBD2 (6 bases each). CDR1 is LGHNA and CDR2 is YNFKEQ in the germline V gene. V was shortened by 8 bases and J by 1 base, with 13 bases between the two germline ends. The CDR3 is 14 amino acids. CDR3 loop: CASGQSGGTDTQYF. Here the CDR3 DNA reads TGTGCCAGCGGACAGTCGGGAGGCACAGATACGCAGTATTTT.

This clone turned up a few times. The chain couples TRBV25-1 to TRBJ1-2, with 10 bases fitting TRBD1. The CDR3 is 14 residues long. The V gene's germline CDR1 is MGHDK and CDR2 SYGVNS. V lost 1 base, J lost 7 bases, and 3 bases stayed unmatched. CDR3 nucleotide sequence: TGTGCCAGCAGTGAATTGGGGACAGGGGTTGGCTACACCTTC. As protein: CASSELGTGVGYTF.

The chain couples TRBV5-1 to TRBJ2-1; no clear D gene. V dropped 0 bases and J dropped 5 bases, with 6 bases sitting between them. Germline V CDR1 and CDR2: SGHRS, YFSETQ. There are 13 residues in the CDR3. The CDR3 sequence is CASSLVLHNEQFF. DNA for the CDR3: TGCGCCAGCAGCTTGGTACTTCACAATGAGCAGTTCTTC.

CDR3 DNA: TGTGCCAGCAGTGAAAGGTCCCAGACTCTCGCGACCCAGTACTTC. This sequence encodes CASSERSQTLATQYF. The rearrangement uses TRBV2 and TRBJ2-5, with D uncertain. This CDR3 spans 15 amino acids. Germline CDR1 and CDR2: SNHLY and FYNNEI. Trimming took 2 bases from V and 7 from J, leaving 17 bases between them.

The chain uses TRBV12-3 or TRBV12-4 and TRBJ1-5; D is unclear. V gave up 6 bases and J gave up 6 bases, with 12 bases separating them. The CDR3 is made up of 13 amino acids. The CDR3 region has the DNA TGTGCCAGCAGGTTCGGGTCTGCTCAGCCCCAGCATTTT. Protein sequence: CASRFGSAQPQHF.

This chain uses TRBV28 with TRBJ2-1, with 13 positions matching TRBD2. The CDR3 contains 17 residues. Germline lookup yields CDR1 MDHEN and CDR2 SYDVKM. V dropped 1 base and J dropped 8; count of bases not matched to a gene: 8. The CDR3 DNA reads TGTGCCAGCAGTTTATTCGGGACTAGCGGGATTCCGTATGAGCAGTTCTTC. Its protein is CASSLFGTSGIPYEQFF.

This clone came up once. The rearrangement joins TRBV11-2 to TRBJ1-1; the match to TRBD1 covers 8 bases. The germline V gene has CDR1 SGHAT and CDR2 FQNNGV. The CDR3 is 13 residues long. The J segment lost 4 bases and the V segment lost 6 bases, leaving 4 bases of the junction unmatched. CDR3 sequence (DNA): TGTGCCAGCAGATACACAGGGGGCACTGAAGCTTTCTTT. This gives the protein CASRYTGGTEAFF.